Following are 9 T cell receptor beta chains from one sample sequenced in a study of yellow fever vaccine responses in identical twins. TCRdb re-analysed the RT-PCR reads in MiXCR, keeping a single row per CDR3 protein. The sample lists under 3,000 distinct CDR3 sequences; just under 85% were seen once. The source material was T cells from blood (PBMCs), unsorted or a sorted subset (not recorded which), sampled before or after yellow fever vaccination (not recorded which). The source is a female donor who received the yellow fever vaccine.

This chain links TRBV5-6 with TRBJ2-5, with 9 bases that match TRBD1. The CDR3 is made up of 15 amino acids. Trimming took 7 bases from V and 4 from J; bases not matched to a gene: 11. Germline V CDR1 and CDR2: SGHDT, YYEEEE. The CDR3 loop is CASPPPGQGRETQYF. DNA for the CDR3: TGTGCCAGCCCCCCCCCGGGACAGGGTAGAGAGACCCAGTACTTC.

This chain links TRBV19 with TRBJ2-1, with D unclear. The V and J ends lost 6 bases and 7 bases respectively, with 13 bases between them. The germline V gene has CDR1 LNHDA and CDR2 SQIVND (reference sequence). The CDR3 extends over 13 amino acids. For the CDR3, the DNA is TGTGCCAGTAGGCCAACGGATAGGAATGAGCAGTTCTTC. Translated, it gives CASRPTDRNEQFF.

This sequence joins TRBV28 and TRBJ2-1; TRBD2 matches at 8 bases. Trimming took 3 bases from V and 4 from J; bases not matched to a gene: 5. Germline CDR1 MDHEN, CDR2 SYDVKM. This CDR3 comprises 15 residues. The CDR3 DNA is TGTGCCAGCAGTTTGCCTAGCGGGTCGTACAATGAGCAGTTCTTC. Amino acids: CASSLPSGSYNEQFF.

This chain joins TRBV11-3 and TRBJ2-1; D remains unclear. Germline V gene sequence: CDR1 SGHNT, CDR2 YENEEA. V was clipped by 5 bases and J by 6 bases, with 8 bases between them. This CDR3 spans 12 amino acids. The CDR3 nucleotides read TGTGCCAGCAGCGCGTCCCTCAATGAGCAGTTCTTC. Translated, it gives CASSASLNEQFF.

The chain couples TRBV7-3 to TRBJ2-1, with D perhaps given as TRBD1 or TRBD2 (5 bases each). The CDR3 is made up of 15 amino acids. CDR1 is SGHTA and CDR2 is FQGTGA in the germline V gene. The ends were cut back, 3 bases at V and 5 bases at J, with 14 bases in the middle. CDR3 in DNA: TGTGCCAGCAGCTTTATCGGGACCAATGACAATGAGCAGTTCTTC. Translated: CASSFIGTNDNEQFF.

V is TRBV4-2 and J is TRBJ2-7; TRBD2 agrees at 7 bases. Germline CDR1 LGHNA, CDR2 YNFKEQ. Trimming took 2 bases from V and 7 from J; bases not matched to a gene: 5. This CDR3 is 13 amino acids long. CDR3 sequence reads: CASSQFTSAEQYF. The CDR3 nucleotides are TGTGCCAGCAGCCAATTCACTAGCGCGGAGCAGTACTTC.

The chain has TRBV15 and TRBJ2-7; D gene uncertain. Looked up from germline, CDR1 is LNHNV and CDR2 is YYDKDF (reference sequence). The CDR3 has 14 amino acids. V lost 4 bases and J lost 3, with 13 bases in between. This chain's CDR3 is CATSTARAHYEQYF. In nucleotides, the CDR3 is TGTGCCACCAGCACAGCCCGGGCCCACTACGAGCAGTACTTC.

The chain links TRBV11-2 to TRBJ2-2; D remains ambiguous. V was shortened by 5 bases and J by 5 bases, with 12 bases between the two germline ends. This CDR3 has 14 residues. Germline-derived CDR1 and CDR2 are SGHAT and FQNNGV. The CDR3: CASSPRLGTGELFF. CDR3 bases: TGTGCCAGCAGCCCCCGCCTGGGAACCGGGGAGCTGTTTTTT.

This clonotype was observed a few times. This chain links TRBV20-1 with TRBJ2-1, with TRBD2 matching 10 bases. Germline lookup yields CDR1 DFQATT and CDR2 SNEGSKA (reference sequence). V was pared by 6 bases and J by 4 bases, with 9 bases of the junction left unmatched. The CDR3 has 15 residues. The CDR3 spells CSAAGLAGVYNEQFF. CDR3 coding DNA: TGCAGTGCAGCGGGCCTAGCGGGAGTTTACAATGAGCAGTTCTTC.